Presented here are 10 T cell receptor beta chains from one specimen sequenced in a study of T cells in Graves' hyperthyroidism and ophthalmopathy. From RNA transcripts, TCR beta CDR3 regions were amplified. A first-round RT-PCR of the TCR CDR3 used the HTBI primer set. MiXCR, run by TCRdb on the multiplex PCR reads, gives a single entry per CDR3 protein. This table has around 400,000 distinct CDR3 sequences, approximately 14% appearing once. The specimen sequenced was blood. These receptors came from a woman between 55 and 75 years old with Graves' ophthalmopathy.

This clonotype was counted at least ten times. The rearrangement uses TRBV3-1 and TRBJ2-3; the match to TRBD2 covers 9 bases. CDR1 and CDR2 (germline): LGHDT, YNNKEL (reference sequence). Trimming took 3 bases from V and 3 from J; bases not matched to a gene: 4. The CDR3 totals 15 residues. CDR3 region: CASSHRREGTDTQYF. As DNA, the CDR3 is TGTGCCAGCAGCCACAGGCGGGAGGGTACAGATACGCAGTATTTT.

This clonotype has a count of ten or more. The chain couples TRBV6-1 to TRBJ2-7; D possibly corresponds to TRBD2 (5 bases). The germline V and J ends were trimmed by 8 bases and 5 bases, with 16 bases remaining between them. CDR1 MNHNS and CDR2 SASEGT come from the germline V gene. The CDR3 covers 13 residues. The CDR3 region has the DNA TGTGCCAGCGACGGGATCAGTCAGGACGAGCAGTACTTC. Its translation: CASDGISQDEQYF.

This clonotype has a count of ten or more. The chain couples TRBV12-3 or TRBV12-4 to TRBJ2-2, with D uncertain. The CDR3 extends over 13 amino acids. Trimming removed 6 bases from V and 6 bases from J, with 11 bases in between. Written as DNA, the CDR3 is TGTGCCAGCAGCCCCCACGACGCCGGGGAGCTGTTTTTT. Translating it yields CASSPHDAGELFF.

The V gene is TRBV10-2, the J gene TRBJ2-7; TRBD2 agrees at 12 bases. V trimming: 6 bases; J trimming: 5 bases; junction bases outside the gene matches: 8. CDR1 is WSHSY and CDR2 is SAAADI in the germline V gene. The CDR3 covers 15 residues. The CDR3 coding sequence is TGCGCCAGCAGCCCTGCAAGACTAGCGGGAGACGAGCAGTACTTC. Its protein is CASSPARLAGDEQYF.

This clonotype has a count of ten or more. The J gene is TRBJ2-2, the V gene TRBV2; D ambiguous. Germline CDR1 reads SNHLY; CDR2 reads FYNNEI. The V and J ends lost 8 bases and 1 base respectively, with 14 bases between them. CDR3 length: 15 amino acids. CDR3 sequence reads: CASLGFPMNTGELFF. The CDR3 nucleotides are TGTGCCAGCCTAGGGTTCCCAATGAACACCGGGGAGCTGTTTTTT.

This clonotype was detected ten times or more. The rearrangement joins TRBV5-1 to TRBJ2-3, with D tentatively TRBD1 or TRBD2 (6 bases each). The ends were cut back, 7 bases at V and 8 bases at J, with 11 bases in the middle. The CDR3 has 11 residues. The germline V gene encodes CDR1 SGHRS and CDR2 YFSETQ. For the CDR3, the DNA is TGCGCCAGCGCCGAGGGGGGTACGCAGTATTTT. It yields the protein CASAEGGTQYF. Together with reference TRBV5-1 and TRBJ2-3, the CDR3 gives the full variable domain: KAGVTQTPRYLIKTRGQQVTLSCSPISGHRSVSWYQQTPGQGLQFLFEYFSETQRNKGNFPGRFSGRQFSNSRSEMNVSTLELGDSALYLCASAEGGTQYFGPGTRLTVL.

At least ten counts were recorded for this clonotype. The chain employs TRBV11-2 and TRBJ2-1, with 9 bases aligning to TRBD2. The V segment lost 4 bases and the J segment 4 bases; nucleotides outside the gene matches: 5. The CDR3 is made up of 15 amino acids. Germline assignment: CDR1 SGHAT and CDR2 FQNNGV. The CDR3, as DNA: TGTGCCAGCAGCTCCCTAGCGGGAAGGTACAATGAGCAGTTCTTC. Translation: CASSSLAGRYNEQFF.

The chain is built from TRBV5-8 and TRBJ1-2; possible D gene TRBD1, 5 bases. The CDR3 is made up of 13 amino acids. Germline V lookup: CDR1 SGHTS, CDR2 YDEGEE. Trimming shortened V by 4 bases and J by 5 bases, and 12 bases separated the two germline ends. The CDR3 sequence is CASSPGPRYGYTF. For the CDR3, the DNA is TGTGCCAGCAGCCCGGGACCCAGATATGGCTACACCTTC.

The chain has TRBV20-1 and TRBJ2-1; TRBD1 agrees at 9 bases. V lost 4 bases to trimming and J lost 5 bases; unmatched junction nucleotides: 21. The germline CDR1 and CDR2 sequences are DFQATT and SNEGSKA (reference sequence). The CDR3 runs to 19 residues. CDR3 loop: CSAIKPEWDRDRENNEQFF. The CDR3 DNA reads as TGCAGTGCTATAAAACCCGAATGGGACCGGGACAGGGAGAACAATGAGCAGTTCTTC.

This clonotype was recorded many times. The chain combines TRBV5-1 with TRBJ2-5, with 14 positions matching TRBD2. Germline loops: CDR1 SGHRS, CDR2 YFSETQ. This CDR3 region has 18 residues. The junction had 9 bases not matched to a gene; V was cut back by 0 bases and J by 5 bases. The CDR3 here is CASSLGLGTSGRGETQYF. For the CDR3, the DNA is TGCGCCAGCAGCTTGGGACTCGGGACTAGCGGGAGAGGGGAGACCCAGTACTTC.